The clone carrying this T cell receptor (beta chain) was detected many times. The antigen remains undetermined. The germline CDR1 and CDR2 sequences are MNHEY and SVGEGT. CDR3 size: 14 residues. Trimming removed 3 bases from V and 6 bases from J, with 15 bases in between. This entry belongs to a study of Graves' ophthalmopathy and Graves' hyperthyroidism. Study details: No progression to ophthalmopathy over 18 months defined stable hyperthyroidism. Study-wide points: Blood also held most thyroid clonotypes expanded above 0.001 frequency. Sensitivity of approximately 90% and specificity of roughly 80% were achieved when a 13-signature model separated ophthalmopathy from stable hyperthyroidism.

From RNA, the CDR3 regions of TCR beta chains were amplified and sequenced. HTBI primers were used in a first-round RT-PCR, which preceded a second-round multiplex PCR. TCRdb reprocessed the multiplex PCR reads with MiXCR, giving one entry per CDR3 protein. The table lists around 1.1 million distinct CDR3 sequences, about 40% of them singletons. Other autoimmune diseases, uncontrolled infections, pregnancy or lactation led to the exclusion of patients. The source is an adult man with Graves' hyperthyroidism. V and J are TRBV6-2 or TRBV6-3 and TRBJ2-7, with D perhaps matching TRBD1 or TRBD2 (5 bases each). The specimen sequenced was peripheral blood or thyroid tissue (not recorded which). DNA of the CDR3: TGTGCCAGCAGTTATGGGGGAGACTATCCCGAGCAGTACTTC. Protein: CASSYGGDYPEQYF.